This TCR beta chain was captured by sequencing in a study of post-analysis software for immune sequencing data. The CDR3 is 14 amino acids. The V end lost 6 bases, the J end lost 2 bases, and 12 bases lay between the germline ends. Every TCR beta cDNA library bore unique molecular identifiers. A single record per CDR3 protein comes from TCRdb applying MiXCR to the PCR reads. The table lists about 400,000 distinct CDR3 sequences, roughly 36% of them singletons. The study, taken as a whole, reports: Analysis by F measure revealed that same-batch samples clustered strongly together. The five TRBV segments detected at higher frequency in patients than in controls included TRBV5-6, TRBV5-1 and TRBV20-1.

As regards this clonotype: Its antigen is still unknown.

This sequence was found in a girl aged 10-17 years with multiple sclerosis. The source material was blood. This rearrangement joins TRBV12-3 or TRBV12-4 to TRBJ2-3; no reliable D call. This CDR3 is CASSSLSFTDTQYF. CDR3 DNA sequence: TGTGCCAGCAGCTCGCTCTCTTTCACAGATACGCAGTATTTT.